This T cell receptor (beta chain) was recorded in a study of shared clonotypes between healthy human individuals. About the research overall: Donors had three CD4 naive, three CD4 memory, two CD8 naive and one CD8 memory plate apiece.

In the naive CD8 group, cells lacked CD45RO and were positively selected for CCR7, so terminally differentiated effector memory CD45RA+ cells were left out. Original analysis: Junction-only sequences without quality scores were provided by ImmunoSEQ, so filtering was different. Clones were sequenced by immunoSEQ multiplex PCR, and TCRdb holds only the in-frame ones, with some missing. That table gives V, J and clone size, and the DNA gave D and trimming. The sample yields approximately 2,200,000 clones, 85% to 95% seen once. Trimming shortened V by 8 bases and J by 2 bases, and 18 bases separated the two germline ends. The length of the CDR3 is 15 residues. Germline lookup yields CDR1 SNHLY and CDR2 FYNNEI.

The specimen was naive CD8+ T cells from PBMCs. The sequence came from a man between 18 and 35 years old in good health. Some clones in this sample may be carry-over from other donors' samples. This chain connects TRBV2 to TRBJ1-1, with D possibly matching TRBD1 (5 bases). The CDR3 DNA reads as TGTGCCAGCCTCAGCACAGGATACGACAACACTGAAGCTTTCTTT. It encodes CASLSTGYDNTEAFF.